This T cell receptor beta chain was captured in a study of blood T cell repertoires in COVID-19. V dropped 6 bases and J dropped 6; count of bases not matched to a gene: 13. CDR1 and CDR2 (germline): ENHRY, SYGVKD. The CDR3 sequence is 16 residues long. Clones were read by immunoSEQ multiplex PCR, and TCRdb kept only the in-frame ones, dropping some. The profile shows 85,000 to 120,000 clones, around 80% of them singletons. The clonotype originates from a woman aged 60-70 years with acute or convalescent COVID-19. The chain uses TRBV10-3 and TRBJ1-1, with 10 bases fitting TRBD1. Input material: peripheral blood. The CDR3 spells CAIRRGQGPSSAEAFF. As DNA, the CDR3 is TGTGCCATCAGGCGGGGACAGGGGCCATCATCCGCTGAAGCTTTCTTT.